The source of this T cell receptor beta chain is a study of chemoradiotherapy in HPV16-positive cancers. Study summary: Two HPV16-positive patients' cells yielded candidate HPV-specific clones and common motifs.

Generated by immunoSEQ multiplex PCR, the TCRdb table keeps only in-frame clones and is missing some. The table has about 20,000 clones, roughly 90% seen once. Samples were taken several times over chemoradiotherapy. Note on this clone: Its cognate antigen is unknown.

General observations from the study: In HPV16-positive patients, HPV-responsive T-cell expansion tracked better recurrence-free survival. Candidate HPV-specific clones and E7-related TCR motifs grew in tumor during treatment.

This CDR3 spans 18 amino acids. The germline CDR1 and CDR2 sequences are SGHTA and FQGNSA. Trimming took 5 bases from V and 0 from J, leaving 20 bases between them. This sequence originates from a human donor with HPV-associated anogenital cancer. This sequence joins TRBV7-2 and TRBJ2-4; tentatively, D is TRBD2 (7 bases). This specimen was blood, taken from a patient who underwent chemoradiotherapy. In nucleotides, the CDR3 is TGTGCCAGCAGCGAACCCGGGGGGACAAATTTAGCCAAAAACATTCAGTACTTC. The encoded protein is CASSEPGGTNLAKNIQYF.